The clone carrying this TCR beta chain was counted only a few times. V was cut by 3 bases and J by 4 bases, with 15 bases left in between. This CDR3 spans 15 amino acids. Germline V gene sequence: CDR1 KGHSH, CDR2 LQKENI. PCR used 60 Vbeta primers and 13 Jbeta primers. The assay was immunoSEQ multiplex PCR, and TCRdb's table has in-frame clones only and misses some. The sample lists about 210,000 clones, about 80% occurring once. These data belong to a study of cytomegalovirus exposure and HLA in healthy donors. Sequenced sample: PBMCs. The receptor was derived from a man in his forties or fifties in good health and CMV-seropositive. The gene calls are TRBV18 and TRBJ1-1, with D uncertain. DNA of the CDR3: TGTGCCAGCTCACCCCTTGACGCTCCGGGCACTGAAGCTTTCTTT. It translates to CASSPLDAPGTEAFF. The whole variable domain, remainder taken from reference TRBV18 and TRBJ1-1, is NAGVMQNPRHLVRRRGQEARLRCSPMKGHSHVYWYRQLPEEGLKFMVYLQKENIIDESGMPKERFSAEFPKEGPSILRIQQVVRGDSAAYFCASSPLDAPGTEAFFGQGTRLTVV.